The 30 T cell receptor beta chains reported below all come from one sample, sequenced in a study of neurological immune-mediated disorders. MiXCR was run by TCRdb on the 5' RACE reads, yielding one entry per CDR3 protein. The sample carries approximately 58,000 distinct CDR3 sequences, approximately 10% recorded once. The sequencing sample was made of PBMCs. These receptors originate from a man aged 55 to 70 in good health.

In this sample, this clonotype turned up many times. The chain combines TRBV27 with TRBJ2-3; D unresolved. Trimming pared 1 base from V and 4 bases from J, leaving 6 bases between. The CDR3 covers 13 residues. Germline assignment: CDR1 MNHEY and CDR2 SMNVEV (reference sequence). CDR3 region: CASSLWPSDTQYF. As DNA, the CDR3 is TGTGCCAGCAGTTTATGGCCGTCAGATACGCAGTATTTT.

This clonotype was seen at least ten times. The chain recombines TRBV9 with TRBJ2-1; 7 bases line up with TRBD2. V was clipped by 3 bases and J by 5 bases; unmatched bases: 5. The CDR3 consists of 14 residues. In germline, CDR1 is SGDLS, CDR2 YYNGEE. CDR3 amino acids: CASSARLADNEQFF. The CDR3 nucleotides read TGTGCCAGCAGCGCCCGACTAGCAGACAATGAGCAGTTCTTC.

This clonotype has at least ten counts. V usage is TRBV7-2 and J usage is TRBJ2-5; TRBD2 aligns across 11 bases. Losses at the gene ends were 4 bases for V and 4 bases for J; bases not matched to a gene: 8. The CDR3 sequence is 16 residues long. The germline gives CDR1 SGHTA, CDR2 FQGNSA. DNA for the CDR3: TGTGCCAGCAGCTCCTATATGCTAGCGGGGGGAGAGACCCAGTACTTC. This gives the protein CASSSYMLAGGETQYF. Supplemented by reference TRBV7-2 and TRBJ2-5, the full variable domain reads GAGVSQSPSNKVTEKGKDVELRCDPISGHTALYWYRQSLGQGLEFLIYFQGNSAPDKSGLPSDRFSAERTGGSVSTLTIQRTQQEDSAVYLCASSSYMLAGGETQYFGPGTRLLVL.

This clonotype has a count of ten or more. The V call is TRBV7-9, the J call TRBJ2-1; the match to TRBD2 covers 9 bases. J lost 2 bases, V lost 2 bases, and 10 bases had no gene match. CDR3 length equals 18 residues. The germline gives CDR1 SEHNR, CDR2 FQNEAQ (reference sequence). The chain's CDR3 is CASSLPQRAGGTYNEQFF. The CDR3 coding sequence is TGTGCCAGCAGCTTACCCCAGCGCGCGGGGGGGACCTACAATGAGCAGTTCTTC. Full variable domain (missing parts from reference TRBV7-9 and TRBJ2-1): DTGVSQNPRHKITKRGQNVTFRCDPISEHNRLYWYRQTLGQGPEFLTYFQNEAQLEKSRLLSDRFSAERPKGSFSTLEIQRTEQGDSAMYLCASSLPQRAGGTYNEQFFGPGTRLTVL.

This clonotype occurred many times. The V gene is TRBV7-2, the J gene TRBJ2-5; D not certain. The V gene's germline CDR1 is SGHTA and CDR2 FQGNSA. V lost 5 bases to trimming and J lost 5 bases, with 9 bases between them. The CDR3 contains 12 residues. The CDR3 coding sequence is TGTGCCAGCAGCCCGTTCGGGGAGACCCAGTACTTC. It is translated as CASSPFGETQYF. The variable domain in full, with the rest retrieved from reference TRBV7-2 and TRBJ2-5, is GAGVSQSPSNKVTEKGKDVELRCDPISGHTALYWYRQSLGQGLEFLIYFQGNSAPDKSGLPSDRFSAERTGGSVSTLTIQRTQQEDSAVYLCASSPFGETQYFGPGTRLLVL.

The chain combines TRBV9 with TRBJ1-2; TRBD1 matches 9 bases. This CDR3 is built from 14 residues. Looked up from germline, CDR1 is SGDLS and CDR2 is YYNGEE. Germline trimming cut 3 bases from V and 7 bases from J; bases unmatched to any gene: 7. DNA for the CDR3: TGTGCCAGCAGCGCCCTCGACAGGGGGGGTGGCTACACCTTC. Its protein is CASSALDRGGGYTF.

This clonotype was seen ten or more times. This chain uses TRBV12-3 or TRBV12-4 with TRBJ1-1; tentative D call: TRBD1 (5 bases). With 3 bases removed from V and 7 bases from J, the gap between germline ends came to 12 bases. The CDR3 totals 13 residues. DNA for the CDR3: TGTGCCAGCAGTTTCCGGGACCTGGTTGAAGCTTTCTTT. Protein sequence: CASSFRDLVEAFF.

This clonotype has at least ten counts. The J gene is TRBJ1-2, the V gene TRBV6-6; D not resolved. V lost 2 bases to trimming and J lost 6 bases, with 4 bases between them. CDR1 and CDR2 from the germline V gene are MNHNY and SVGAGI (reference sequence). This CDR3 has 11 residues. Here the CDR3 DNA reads TGTGCCAGCAGTTACGTTAATGGCTACACCTTC. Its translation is CASSYVNGYTF.

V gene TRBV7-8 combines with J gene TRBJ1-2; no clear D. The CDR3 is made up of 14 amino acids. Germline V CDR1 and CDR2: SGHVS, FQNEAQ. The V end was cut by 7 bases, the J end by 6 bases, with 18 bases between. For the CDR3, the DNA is TGTGCCAGCAACCCGACGGTGTCCGGACATGGCTACACCTTC. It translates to CASNPTVSGHGYTF.

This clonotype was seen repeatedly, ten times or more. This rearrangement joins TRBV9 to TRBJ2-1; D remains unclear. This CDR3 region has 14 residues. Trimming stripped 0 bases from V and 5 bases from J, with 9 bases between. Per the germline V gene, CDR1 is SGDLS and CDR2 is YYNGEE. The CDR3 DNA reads TGTGCCAGCAGCGTAGTTGACTGGGACAATGAGCAGTTCTTC. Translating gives CASSVVDWDNEQFF.

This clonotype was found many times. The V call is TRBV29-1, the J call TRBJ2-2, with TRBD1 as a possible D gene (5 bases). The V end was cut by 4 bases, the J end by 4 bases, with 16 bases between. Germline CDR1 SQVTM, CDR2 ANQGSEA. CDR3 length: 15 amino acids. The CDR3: CSVAPRGSGTGELFF. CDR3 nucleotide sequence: TGCAGCGTTGCCCCAAGGGGATCCGGCACCGGGGAGCTGTTTTTT.

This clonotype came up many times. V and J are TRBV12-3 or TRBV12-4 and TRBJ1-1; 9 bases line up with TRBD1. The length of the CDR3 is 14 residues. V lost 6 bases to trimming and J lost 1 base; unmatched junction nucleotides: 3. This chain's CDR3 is CASREQGANTEAFF. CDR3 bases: TGTGCCAGCAGGGAACAGGGGGCGAACACTGAAGCTTTCTTT.

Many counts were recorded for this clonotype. The CDR3 loop is CAISEREDVGTGPRKLFF. The CDR3 bases are TGTGCCATCAGTGAGAGGGAGGACGTCGGGACAGGGCCCAGAAAACTGTTTTTT. The chain employs TRBV10-3 and TRBJ1-4; TRBD1 aligns across 9 bases. The CDR3 spans 18 residues. V was clipped by 2 bases and J by 10 bases; unmatched bases: 17. Per germline, CDR1 ENHRY and CDR2 SYGVKD.

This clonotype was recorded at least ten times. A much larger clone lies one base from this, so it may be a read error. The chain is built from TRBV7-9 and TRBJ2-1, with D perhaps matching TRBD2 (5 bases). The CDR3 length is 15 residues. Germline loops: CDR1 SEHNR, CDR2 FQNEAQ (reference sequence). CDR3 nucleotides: TGTGTCAGCAGCTTACGGGGAAGGTCCTACAATGAGCAGTTCTTC. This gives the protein CVSSLRGRSYNEQFF. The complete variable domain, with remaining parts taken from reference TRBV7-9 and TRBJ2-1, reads DTGVSQNPRHKITKRGQNVTFRCDPISEHNRLYWYRQTLGQGPEFLTYFQNEAQLEKSRLLSDRFSAERPKGSFSTLEIQRTEQGDSAMYLCVSSLRGRSYNEQFFGPGTRLTVL.

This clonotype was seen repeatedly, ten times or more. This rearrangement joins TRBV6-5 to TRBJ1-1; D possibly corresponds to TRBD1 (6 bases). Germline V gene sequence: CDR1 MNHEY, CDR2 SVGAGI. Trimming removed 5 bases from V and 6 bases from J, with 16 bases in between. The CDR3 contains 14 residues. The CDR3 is CASSRIGTSSEAFF. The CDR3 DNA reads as TGTGCCAGCAGTCGGATAGGGACAAGTTCTGAAGCTTTCTTT.

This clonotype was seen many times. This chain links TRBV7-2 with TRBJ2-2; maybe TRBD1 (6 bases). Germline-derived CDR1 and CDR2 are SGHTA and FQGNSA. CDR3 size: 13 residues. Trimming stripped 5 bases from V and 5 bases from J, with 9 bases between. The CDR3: CASSPTGTGELFF. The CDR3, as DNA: TGTGCCAGCAGCCCCACAGGGACCGGGGAGCTGTTTTTT.

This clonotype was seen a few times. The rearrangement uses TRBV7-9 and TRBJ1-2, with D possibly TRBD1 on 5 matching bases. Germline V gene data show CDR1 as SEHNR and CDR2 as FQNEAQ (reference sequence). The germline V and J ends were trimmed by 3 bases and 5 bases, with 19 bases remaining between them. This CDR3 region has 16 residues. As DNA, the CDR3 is TGTGCCAGCAGCTTTCGTCTACCCCAGGAGGGGTATGGCTACACCTTC. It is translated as CASSFRLPQEGYGYTF.

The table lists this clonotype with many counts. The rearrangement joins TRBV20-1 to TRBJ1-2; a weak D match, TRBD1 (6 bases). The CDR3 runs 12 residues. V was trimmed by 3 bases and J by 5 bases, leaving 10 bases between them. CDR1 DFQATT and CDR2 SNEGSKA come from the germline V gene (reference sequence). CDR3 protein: CSASRGGYGYTF. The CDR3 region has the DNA TGCAGTGCTAGCCGAGGGGGTTATGGCTACACCTTC.

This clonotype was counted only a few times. CDR3 sequence reads: CASSSRGAGETGELFF. The CDR3 nucleotides are TGCGCCAGCAGCTCCCGGGGGGCAGGGGAAACCGGGGAGCTGTTTTTT. The V gene is TRBV4-3, the J gene TRBJ2-2, with a weak D call TRBD2 (7 bases). The length of the CDR3 is 16 residues. Germline V gene lookup returns CDR1 LGHNA and CDR2 YSLEER. V was cut by 5 bases and J by 5 bases, with 18 bases left in between.

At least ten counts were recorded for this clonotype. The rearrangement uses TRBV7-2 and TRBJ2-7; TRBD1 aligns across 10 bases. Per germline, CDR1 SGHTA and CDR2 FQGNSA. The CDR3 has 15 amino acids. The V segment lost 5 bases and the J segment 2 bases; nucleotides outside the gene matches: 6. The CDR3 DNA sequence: TGTGCCAGCAGCCTGGGGGACAGGGGCCCCTACGAGCAGTACTTC. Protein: CASSLGDRGPYEQYF.

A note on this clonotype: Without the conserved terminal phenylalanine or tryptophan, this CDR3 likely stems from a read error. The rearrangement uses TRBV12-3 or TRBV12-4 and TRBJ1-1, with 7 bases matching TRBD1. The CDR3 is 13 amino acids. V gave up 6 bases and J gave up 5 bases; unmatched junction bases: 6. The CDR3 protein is CASSLGGLTEAFC. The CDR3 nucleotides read TGTGCCAGCAGCCTAGGGGGCTTAACTGAAGCTTTCTGT.

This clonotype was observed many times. The CDR3 DNA reads TGTGCCAGCAGCGATCACCAGGTTACCTACGAGCAGTACTTC. Amino acid sequence: CASSDHQVTYEQYF. The chain carries TRBV11-1 and TRBJ2-7; D gene unclear. CDR1 SGHAT and CDR2 FQDESV come from the germline V gene (reference sequence). The V gene lost 5 bases and the J gene lost 2 bases, with 13 bases spanning the gap. The CDR3 has 14 amino acids.

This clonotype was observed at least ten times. CDR3 sequence: CATGPSSGGPDTQYF. The CDR3 coding sequence is TGTGCCACCGGCCCCTCTAGCGGGGGGCCCGATACGCAGTATTTT. The chain joins TRBV24-1 to TRBJ2-3, with 11 bases identical to TRBD2. This CDR3 has 15 residues. Germline lookup yields CDR1 KGHDR and CDR2 SFDVKD. J lost 6 bases, V lost 9 bases, and 10 bases had no gene match.

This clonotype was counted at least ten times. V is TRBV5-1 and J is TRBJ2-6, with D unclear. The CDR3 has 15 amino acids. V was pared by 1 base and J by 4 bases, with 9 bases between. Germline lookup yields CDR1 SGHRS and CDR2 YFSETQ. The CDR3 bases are TGCGCCAGCAGCTTGAGGCAGTCCGGGGCCAACGTCCTGACTTTC. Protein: CASSLRQSGANVLTF.

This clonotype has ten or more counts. The CDR3 nucleotides are TGTGCCAGCCACGGGGACCATAACTATGGCTACACCTTC. Its protein product is CASHGDHNYGYTF. This chain joins TRBV13 and TRBJ1-2; D possibly corresponds to TRBD1 (5 bases). The CDR3 is 13 residues long. Germline CDR1 PRHDT, CDR2 FYEKMQ (reference sequence). V lost 8 bases to trimming and J lost 1 base, with 11 bases between them.

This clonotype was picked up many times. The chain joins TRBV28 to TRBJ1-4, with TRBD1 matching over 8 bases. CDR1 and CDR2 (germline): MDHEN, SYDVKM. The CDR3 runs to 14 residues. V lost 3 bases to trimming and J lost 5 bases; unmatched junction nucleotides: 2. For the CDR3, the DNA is TGTGCCAGCAGTTTGGGACAGGCAAATGAAAAACTGTTTTTT. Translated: CASSLGQANEKLFF.

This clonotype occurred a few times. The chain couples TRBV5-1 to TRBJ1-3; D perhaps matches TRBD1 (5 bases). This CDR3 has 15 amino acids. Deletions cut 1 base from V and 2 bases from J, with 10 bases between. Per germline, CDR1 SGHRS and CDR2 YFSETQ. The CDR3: CASSLQGATGNTIYF. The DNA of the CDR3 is TGCGCCAGCAGCTTGCAGGGCGCCACTGGAAACACCATATATTTT. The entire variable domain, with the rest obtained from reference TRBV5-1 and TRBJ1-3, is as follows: KAGVTQTPRYLIKTRGQQVTLSCSPISGHRSVSWYQQTPGQGLQFLFEYFSETQRNKGNFPGRFSGRQFSNSRSEMNVSTLELGDSALYLCASSLQGATGNTIYFGEGSWLTVV.

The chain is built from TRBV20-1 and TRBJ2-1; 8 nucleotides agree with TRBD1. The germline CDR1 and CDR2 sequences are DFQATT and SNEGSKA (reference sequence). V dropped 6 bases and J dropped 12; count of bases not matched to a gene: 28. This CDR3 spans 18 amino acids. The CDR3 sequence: CSATWWAGGAVSPTGQFF. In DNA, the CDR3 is TGCAGTGCAACCTGGTGGGCAGGGGGCGCGGTGTCTCCCACTGGGCAGTTCTTC.

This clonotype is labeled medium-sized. CDR3 sequence (DNA): TGTGCCACCAGTAACAGGGTTTCTGGTTCACCCCTCCACTTT. This codes for CATSNRVSGSPLHF. The chain links TRBV15 to TRBJ1-6; D is possibly TRBD1 (6 bases). Germline V gene lookup returns CDR1 LNHNV and CDR2 YYDKDF (reference sequence). Trimming pared 6 bases from V and 9 bases from J, leaving 15 bases between. CDR3 length: 14 residues.

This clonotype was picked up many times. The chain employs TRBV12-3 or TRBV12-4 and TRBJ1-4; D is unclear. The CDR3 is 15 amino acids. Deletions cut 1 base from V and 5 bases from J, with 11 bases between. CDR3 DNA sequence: TGTGCCAGCAGTTTAGGGCAGAAGTTAAATGAAAAACTGTTTTTT. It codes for CASSLGQKLNEKLFF.